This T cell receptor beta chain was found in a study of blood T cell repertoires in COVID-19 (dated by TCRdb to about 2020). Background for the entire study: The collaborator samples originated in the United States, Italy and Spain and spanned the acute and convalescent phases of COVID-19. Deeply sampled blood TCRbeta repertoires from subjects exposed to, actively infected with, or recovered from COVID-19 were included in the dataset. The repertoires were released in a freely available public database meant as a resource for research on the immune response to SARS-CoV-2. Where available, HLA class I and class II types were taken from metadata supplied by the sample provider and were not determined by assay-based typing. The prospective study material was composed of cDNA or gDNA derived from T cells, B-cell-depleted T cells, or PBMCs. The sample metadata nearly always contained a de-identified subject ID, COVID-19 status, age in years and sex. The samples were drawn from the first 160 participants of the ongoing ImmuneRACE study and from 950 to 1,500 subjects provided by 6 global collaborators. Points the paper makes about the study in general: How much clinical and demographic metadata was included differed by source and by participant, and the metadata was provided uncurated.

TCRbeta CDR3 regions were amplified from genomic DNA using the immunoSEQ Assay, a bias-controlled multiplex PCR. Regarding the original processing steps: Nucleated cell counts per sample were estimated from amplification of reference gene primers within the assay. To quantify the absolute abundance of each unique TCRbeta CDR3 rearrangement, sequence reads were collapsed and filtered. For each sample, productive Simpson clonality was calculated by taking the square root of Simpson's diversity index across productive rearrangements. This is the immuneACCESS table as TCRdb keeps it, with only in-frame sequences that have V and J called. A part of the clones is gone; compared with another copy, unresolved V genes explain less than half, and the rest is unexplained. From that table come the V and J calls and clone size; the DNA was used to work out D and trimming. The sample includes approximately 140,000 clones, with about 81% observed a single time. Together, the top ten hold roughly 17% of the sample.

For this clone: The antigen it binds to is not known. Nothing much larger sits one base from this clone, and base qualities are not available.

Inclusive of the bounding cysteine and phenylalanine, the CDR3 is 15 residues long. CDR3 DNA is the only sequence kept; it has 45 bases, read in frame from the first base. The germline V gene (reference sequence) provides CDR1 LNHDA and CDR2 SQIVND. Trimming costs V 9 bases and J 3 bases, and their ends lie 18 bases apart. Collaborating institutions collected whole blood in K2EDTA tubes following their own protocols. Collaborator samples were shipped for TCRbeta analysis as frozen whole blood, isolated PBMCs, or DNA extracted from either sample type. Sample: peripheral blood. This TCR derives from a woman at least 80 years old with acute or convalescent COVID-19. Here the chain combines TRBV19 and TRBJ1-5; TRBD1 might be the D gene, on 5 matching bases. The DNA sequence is TGTGCCAGCCAGTCGGTGCGACAGAACAATCAGCCCCAGCATTTT. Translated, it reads CASQSVRQNNQPQHF.